The clone carrying this T cell receptor beta chain was seen a single time. Its specificity is not known. This sample was taken from a study of vaccination and CD4 T cells after COVID-19. Trimming removed 0 bases from V and 4 bases from J, with 11 bases in between. The CDR3 is 15 residues long. The germline CDR1 and CDR2 sequences are LGHNA and YNFKEQ. As for treatment: approximately 10-day PBMC culture with coronavirus spike peptide pools or control peptides (ViraFEST assay). The PCR-positive dates, March through December 2020, came before the US Alpha, Beta and Delta variants. CD4+ T cells were isolated by negative selection after around 11 days of culture. The assay that was used to sequence DNA from cultured CD4+ T cells was the Oncomine TCR Beta short-read assay. TCRdb passed the PCR reads through MiXCR, listing each CDR3 protein once. The table has some 2,700 distinct CDR3 sequences, about 30% seen once.

The clonotype comes from a human donor who had recovered from COVID-19. This chain uses TRBV4-2 with TRBJ2-3; D is perhaps TRBD2 (5 bases). Sequencing was performed on CD4+ T cells from blood, cultured in vitro, taken after SARS-CoV-2 vaccination. This CDR3 is CASSQDYGEPDTQYF. The CDR3 nucleotides are TGTGCCAGCAGCCAAGATTATGGGGAGCCAGATACGCAGTATTTT.